These 31 T cell receptor beta chains share one sample of origin, sequenced in a study of cytomegalovirus exposure and HLA in healthy donors. This PCR relied on a set of 60 Vbeta primers and 13 Jbeta primers. The data were produced by immunoSEQ multiplex PCR, yet TCRdb's version contains in-frame clones alone and is incomplete. This table lists 200,000 or so clones. The specimen was PBMCs. Receptor source: a boy aged 10-17 years in good health and CMV-seronegative.

This sequence joins TRBV2 and TRBJ2-1; D uncertain. The V end was cut by 7 bases, the J end by 9 bases, with 10 bases between. In germline, CDR1 is SNHLY, CDR2 FYNNEI. The CDR3 consists of 11 residues. The CDR3 DNA follows: TGTGCCAGCAAGCGAGAACTTGAGCAGTTCTTC. Protein: CASKRELEQFF.

Points on this clone: One end of the junction is discordant with germline, which a read error may explain. This chain joins TRBV19 and TRBJ1-2, with 11 nucleotides matching TRBD1. The CDR3 consists of 15 residues. CDR1 and CDR2 from the germline V gene are LNHDA and SQIVND (reference sequence). This chain's CDR3 is CASSRWTGGNYGYAF. Written as DNA, the CDR3 is TGTGCCAGTAGTCGTTGGACAGGGGGCAACTATGGCTACGCCTTC.

The gene calls are TRBV7-8 and TRBJ1-5; D remains unclear. Per germline, CDR1 SGHVS and CDR2 FQNEAQ. The CDR3 loop spans 13 amino acids. V lost 5 bases to trimming and J lost 5 bases, with 10 bases between them. The CDR3 spells CASSPSPDQPQHF. The CDR3 DNA reads TGTGCCAGCAGCCCAAGCCCCGATCAGCCCCAGCATTTT.

The chain links TRBV13 to TRBJ2-7; 9 bases fit TRBD2. This CDR3 is 17 amino acids long. CDR1 is PRHDT and CDR2 is FYEKMQ in the germline V gene (reference sequence). With V trimmed by 5 bases and J by 2 bases, 13 bases remained unmatched. CDR3: CASSPGVAGDDPYEQYF. The CDR3 nucleotides are TGTGCCAGCAGCCCCGGGGTAGCGGGGGACGACCCCTACGAGCAGTACTTC.

The J gene is TRBJ2-1, the V gene TRBV5-8; 9 bases line up with TRBD1. Germline CDR1 SGHTS, CDR2 YDEGEE. After removal of 4 bases from V and 6 bases from J, the junction contained 8 bases not matched to a gene. There are 15 residues in the CDR3. Here the CDR3 reads CASSTGQGSGNEQFF. The CDR3 DNA follows: TGTGCCAGCAGCACGGGACAGGGCAGTGGCAATGAGCAGTTCTTC.

The chain couples TRBV4-1 to TRBJ2-7; 10 positions match TRBD1. The CDR3 runs 14 residues. Trimming removed 1 base from V and 6 bases from J; junction bases left unmatched: 3. CDR1 and CDR2 from the germline V gene are MGHRA and YSYEKL. Written as DNA, the CDR3 is TGCGCCAGCAGCCAAGGGGACAGGGGCCGCGAGCAGTACTTC. This codes for CASSQGDRGREQYF.

The V call is TRBV6-6, the J call TRBJ1-6; 8 bases are shared with TRBD1. The CDR3 totals 15 residues. Germline V lookup: CDR1 MNHNY, CDR2 SVGAGI (reference sequence). The junction had 4 bases not matched to a gene; V was cut back by 6 bases and J by 3 bases. CDR3 amino acids: CASSYGQGYNSPLHF. The CDR3 region has the DNA TGTGCCAGCAGCTACGGACAGGGCTATAATTCACCCCTCCACTTT.

This sequence joins TRBV4-1 and TRBJ2-5; the match to TRBD1 covers 10 bases. This CDR3 is built from 15 residues. The germline gives CDR1 MGHRA, CDR2 YSYEKL. V was clipped by 2 bases and J by 4 bases; unmatched bases: 4. CDR3 protein: CASSQIDRGLETQYF. The CDR3 DNA reads as TGCGCCAGCAGCCAAATCGACAGGGGGCTAGAGACCCAGTACTTC.

This sequence joins TRBV13 and TRBJ2-2; a weak D match, TRBD1 (5 bases). The V and J ends lost 6 bases and 3 bases respectively, with 11 bases between them. Germline V gene sequence: CDR1 PRHDT, CDR2 FYEKMQ (reference sequence). The CDR3 covers 14 residues. The CDR3 DNA is TGTGCCAGCAGGGAAGGGGCGTACACCGGGGAGCTGTTTTTT. Its translation: CASREGAYTGELFF.

The chain links TRBV4-1 to TRBJ1-2; D is uncertain. The germline V and J ends were trimmed by 4 bases and 6 bases, with 12 bases remaining between them. CDR1 is MGHRA and CDR2 is YSYEKL in the germline V gene. The CDR3 loop spans 13 amino acids. CDR3 sequence (DNA): TGCGCCAGCAGCCTCGGGGAGGGCGATGGCTACACCTTC. It codes for CASSLGEGDGYTF.

The genes are TRBV2 and TRBJ1-4; D is unclear. The germline V gene has CDR1 SNHLY and CDR2 FYNNEI. The CDR3 contains 13 residues. Trimming left V 2 bases short and J 7 bases short, with 8 bases between. CDR3 loop: CASSEQALEKLFF. The DNA for the CDR3 is TGTGCCAGCAGTGAACAGGCTCTTGAAAAACTGTTTTTT. The full variable domain, its missing parts supplied by reference TRBV2 and TRBJ1-4, is EPEVTQTPSHQVTQMGQEVILRCVPISNHLYFYWYRQILGQKVEFLVSFYNNEISEKSEIFDDQFSVERPDGSNFTLKIRSTKLEDSAMYFCASSEQALEKLFFGSGTQLSVL.

V and J are TRBV7-6 and TRBJ1-5; TRBD1 is a possible D gene (6 bases). The CDR3 has 13 amino acids. Trimming pared 1 base from V and 6 bases from J, leaving 7 bases between. Germline assignment: CDR1 SGHVS and CDR2 FNYEAQ. CDR3 in amino acids: CASSLVGGQPQHF. CDR3 bases: TGTGCCAGCAGCTTAGTAGGGGGTCAGCCCCAGCATTTT.

The chain couples TRBV4-2 to TRBJ1-5, with D possibly matching TRBD1 (6 bases). The V end lost 1 base, the J end lost 4 bases, and 8 bases lay between the germline ends. There are 14 residues in the CDR3. The germline V gene encodes CDR1 LGHNA and CDR2 YNFKEQ. The CDR3 reads CASSQGTENQPQHF. Written as DNA, the CDR3 is TGTGCCAGCAGCCAAGGGACAGAAAATCAGCCCCAGCATTTT.

The chain links TRBV6-5 to TRBJ1-2, with D maybe TRBD1 (5 bases). The CDR3 loop spans 11 amino acids. Germline V gives CDR1 MNHEY, CDR2 SVGAGI. V was shortened by 4 bases and J by 8 bases, with 8 bases between the two germline ends. CDR3: CASSSGWGYTF. CDR3 in DNA: TGTGCCAGCAGTTCAGGGTGGGGCTACACCTTC.

The chain employs TRBV18 and TRBJ2-5, with TRBD1 identical over 9 bases. The DNA matches TRBJ2-7 better at its end, which makes the J call doubtful. This CDR3 spans 16 amino acids. Germline V lookup: CDR1 KGHSH, CDR2 LQKENI. DNA of the CDR3: TGTGCCAGCTCACCCACTCTCCGGGACAGGGTCTTCGAGCAGTACTTC. This gives the protein CASSPTLRDRVFEQYF.

The chain uses TRBV12-5 and TRBJ1-1; 8 nucleotides agree with TRBD1. The junction had 10 bases not matched to a gene; V was cut back by 3 bases and J by 1 base. Germline V gene sequence: CDR1 LGHNT, CDR2 FRNRAP. There are 17 residues in the CDR3. In DNA, the CDR3 is TGTGCTAGTGGTTTAGGGGCAGGGGGCCGAGGGAACACTGAAGCTTTCTTT. It yields the protein CASGLGAGGRGNTEAFF.

This chain links TRBV2 with TRBJ1-6, with D unclear. The V gene's germline CDR1 is SNHLY and CDR2 FYNNEI. This CDR3 contains 13 residues. Trimming pared 7 bases from V and 8 bases from J, leaving 12 bases between. The CDR3 here is CASIRRGDSPLHF. The CDR3 coding sequence is TGTGCCAGCATTCGACGCGGCGATTCACCCCTCCACTTT.

The V gene is TRBV5-1, the J gene TRBJ1-2, with 7 bases fitting TRBD1. Germline V gene sequence: CDR1 SGHRS, CDR2 YFSETQ. The V gene end was trimmed by 4 bases and the J gene end by 0 bases; junction bases not matched to a gene: 15. CDR3 size: 18 residues. CDR3 residues: CASSPPFDREFTNYGYTF. The CDR3 coding sequence is TGCGCCAGCAGCCCACCCTTTGACAGGGAGTTTACTAACTATGGCTACACCTTC. The full variable domain, completed using reference TRBV5-1 and TRBJ1-2, is KAGVTQTPRYLIKTRGQQVTLSCSPISGHRSVSWYQQTPGQGLQFLFEYFSETQRNKGNFPGRFSGRQFSNSRSEMNVSTLELGDSALYLCASSPPFDREFTNYGYTFGSGTRLTVV.

V is TRBV6-5 and J is TRBJ2-3; 8 bases agree with TRBD2. In germline, CDR1 is MNHEY, CDR2 SVGAGI. The trim removed 1 base at V and 5 bases at J, leaving 5 bases unmatched. This CDR3 is built from 15 residues. CDR3 bases: TGTGCCAGCAGTTACTTCGGGGGGGCGGAAGATACGCAGTATTTT. Translating it yields CASSYFGGAEDTQYF.

The chain combines TRBV19 with TRBJ1-5; D perhaps matches TRBD1 (5 bases). V lost 3 bases and J lost 6, with 9 bases in between. This CDR3 has 13 amino acids. Per the germline V gene, CDR1 is LNHDA and CDR2 is SQIVND (reference sequence). The CDR3 region has the DNA TGTGCCAGTAGTATGCAGGGTATTCAGCCCCAGCATTTT. It is translated as CASSMQGIQPQHF.

The genes are TRBV6-1 and TRBJ1-2; TRBD1 matches 7 bases. The junction had 10 bases not matched to a gene; V was cut back by 4 bases and J by 8 bases. CDR1 and CDR2 from the germline V gene are MNHNS and SASEGT. The CDR3 is 14 residues long. The CDR3 coding sequence is TGTGCCAGCAGTGGGGGGCGGAGGGGGCAGGGCTACACCTTC. This encodes CASSGGRRGQGYTF.

The V and J genes are TRBV28 and TRBJ1-3, with TRBD1 as a possible D gene (6 bases). CDR3 size: 15 residues. Trimming cost V 10 bases and J 2 bases, with 18 bases left between them. CDR1 MDHEN and CDR2 SYDVKM come from the germline V gene. CDR3 protein: CATPSLTGTGNTIYF. The CDR3 nucleotides read TGTGCCACCCCCTCCCTTACAGGGACTGGAAACACCATATATTTT. The full variable domain, with the rest looked up from reference TRBV28 and TRBJ1-3, is DVKVTQSSRYLVKRTGEKVFLECVQDMDHENMFWYRQDPGLGLRLIYFSYDVKMKEKGDIPEGYSVSREKKERFSLILESASTNQTSMYLCATPSLTGTGNTIYFGEGSWLTVV.

The V and J genes are TRBV2 and TRBJ2-2, with D maybe TRBD2 (5 bases). Trimming removed 0 bases from V and 6 bases from J, with 17 bases in between. The CDR3 spans 17 residues. In germline, CDR1 is SNHLY, CDR2 FYNNEI. The CDR3 region is CASSEAEIIWGAGELFF. The CDR3, as DNA: TGTGCCAGCAGTGAAGCGGAGATAATTTGGGGAGCCGGGGAGCTGTTTTTT.

The V call is TRBV30, the J call TRBJ1-3; D is uncertain. The CDR3 totals 12 residues. V lost 0 bases to trimming and J lost 4 bases, with 4 bases between them. The germline V gene encodes CDR1 GTSNPN and CDR2 SVGIG (reference sequence). Here the CDR3 reads CAWSVGGNTIYF. The CDR3 DNA is TGTGCCTGGAGTGTCGGGGGAAACACCATATATTTT.

V usage is TRBV5-1 and J usage is TRBJ2-5, with TRBD2 matching over 7 bases. The CDR3 extends over 14 amino acids. V lost 4 bases to trimming and J lost 5 bases; unmatched junction nucleotides: 8. Looked up from germline, CDR1 is SGHRS and CDR2 is YFSETQ. The CDR3 bases are TGCGCCAGCAGCCCTGGACTAGTTCGCGAGACCCAGTACTTC. Its protein is CASSPGLVRETQYF.

This chain joins TRBV10-3 and TRBJ1-1; maybe TRBD1 (6 bases). V was cut by 0 bases and J by 7 bases, with 6 bases left in between. This CDR3 has 12 amino acids. Germline assignment: CDR1 ENHRY and CDR2 SYGVKD. In DNA, the CDR3 is TGTGCCATCAGTGAGTCGGACAGTGAAGCTTTCTTT. This encodes CAISESDSEAFF.

V and J are TRBV4-1 and TRBJ2-1, with 8 bases lining up with TRBD1. V shed 0 bases and J 7 bases; nucleotides not matched to a gene: 8. Per germline, CDR1 MGHRA and CDR2 YSYEKL. The CDR3 is 16 residues long. Written as DNA, the CDR3 is TGCGCCAGCAGCCAAGATAGGGCAGGGGGCAAAAATGAGCAGTTCTTC. It codes for CASSQDRAGGKNEQFF.

V and J are TRBV5-1 and TRBJ2-2; unclear D gene. The CDR3 has 13 amino acids. Trimming pared 6 bases from V and 3 bases from J, leaving 9 bases between. Germline loops: CDR1 SGHRS, CDR2 YFSETQ. CDR3 nucleotide sequence: TGCGCCAGCACCTTTGGAGACACCGGGGAGCTGTTTTTT. It translates to CASTFGDTGELFF.

The rearrangement uses TRBV6-6 and TRBJ2-7; a possible D gene is TRBD1 (6 bases). Germline-derived CDR1 and CDR2 are MNHNY and SVGAGI (reference sequence). Trimming took 2 bases from V and 0 from J, leaving 14 bases between them. There are 16 residues in the CDR3. In DNA form, the CDR3 reads TGTGCCAGCAGTTACGCAGGGGCTCGCACCTCCTACGAGCAGTACTTC. Protein: CASSYAGARTSYEQYF.

The rearrangement uses TRBV7-9 and TRBJ2-3; TRBD2 is a possible D gene (6 bases). CDR1 SEHNR and CDR2 FQNEAQ come from the germline V gene (reference sequence). This CDR3 is built from 13 residues. The V and J ends lost 2 bases and 6 bases respectively, with 9 bases between them. The CDR3 coding sequence is TGTGCCAGCAGCTTACCCCGGGGGGATACGCAGTATTTT. The encoded protein is CASSLPRGDTQYF.

The chain links TRBV5-4 to TRBJ2-5, with TRBD1 as a possible D gene (5 bases). The closer fit of TRBJ2-7 to the DNA end suggests the J call may be wrong. CDR3 length: 14 residues. In germline, CDR1 is SGHNT, CDR2 YYREEE (reference sequence). The CDR3 spells CASSSGILRGEQYF. In DNA, the CDR3 is TGTGCCAGCAGCTCAGGGATTTTGAGAGGCGAGCAGTACTTC.